The 5 T cell receptor beta chains in this list originate from one sample, sequenced in a study of shared clonotypes between healthy human individuals. Only in-frame clones appear in the TCRdb table, and some are missing; sequencing was by immunoSEQ multiplex PCR. The table shows 2 million to 2.5 million clones, with 95% occurring only once. Sequencing used naive CD4+ T cells sorted from blood. Specified subset: CD45RA+ positively selected. The receptors here all came from a man aged 18-30 years in good health.

The rearrangement joins TRBV11-2 to TRBJ1-4; D unclear. Trimming took 5 bases from V and 7 from J, leaving 8 bases between them. From germline, CDR1 is SGHAT and CDR2 FQNNGV. The CDR3 extends over 12 amino acids. Here the CDR3 reads CASSQSPEKLFF. In nucleotides, the CDR3 is TGTGCCAGCAGCCAAAGCCCTGAAAAACTGTTTTTT.

This rearrangement joins TRBV19 to TRBJ2-3; 11 bases match TRBD2. Trimming cost V 6 bases and J 7 bases; bases outside gene matches: 6. The CDR3 length is 14 residues. Germline assignment: CDR1 LNHDA and CDR2 SQIVND (reference sequence). CDR3 in amino acids: CASRVAGGRHTQYF. The DNA for the CDR3 is TGTGCCAGTAGGGTAGCGGGGGGGAGGCATACGCAGTATTTT.

This clone was counted once. The CDR3 bases are TGTGCCAGCAGTAGGGACCCTGCAGATACGCAGTATTTT. Protein product: CASSRDPADTQYF. The chain carries TRBV6-5 and TRBJ2-3; either TRBD1 or TRBD2 may fit D (5 bases each). The CDR3 has 13 residues. Trimming took 5 bases from V and 4 from J, leaving 10 bases between them. Germline lookup yields CDR1 MNHEY and CDR2 SVGAGI.

The chain uses TRBV19 and TRBJ2-5; 9 bases are a match to TRBD1. The V segment lost 6 bases and the J segment 3 bases; nucleotides outside the gene matches: 8. The V gene's germline CDR1 is LNHDA and CDR2 SQIVND (reference sequence). This CDR3 contains 15 residues. The CDR3 reads CASRIQGQGKETQYF. CDR3 coding DNA: TGTGCCAGTAGGATTCAGGGACAGGGCAAAGAGACCCAGTACTTC.

Only one count was recorded for this clone. The V and J genes are TRBV23-1 and TRBJ1-2, with D hard to call. TRBV23-1 is given ORF status, its function remaining uncertain. Trimming pared 6 bases from V and 4 bases from J, leaving 15 bases between. CDR3 length equals 14 residues. The CDR3 DNA reads as TGCGCCAGCAGCCAGCCACACCACTCCTATGGCTACACCTTC. Protein product: CASSQPHHSYGYTF.